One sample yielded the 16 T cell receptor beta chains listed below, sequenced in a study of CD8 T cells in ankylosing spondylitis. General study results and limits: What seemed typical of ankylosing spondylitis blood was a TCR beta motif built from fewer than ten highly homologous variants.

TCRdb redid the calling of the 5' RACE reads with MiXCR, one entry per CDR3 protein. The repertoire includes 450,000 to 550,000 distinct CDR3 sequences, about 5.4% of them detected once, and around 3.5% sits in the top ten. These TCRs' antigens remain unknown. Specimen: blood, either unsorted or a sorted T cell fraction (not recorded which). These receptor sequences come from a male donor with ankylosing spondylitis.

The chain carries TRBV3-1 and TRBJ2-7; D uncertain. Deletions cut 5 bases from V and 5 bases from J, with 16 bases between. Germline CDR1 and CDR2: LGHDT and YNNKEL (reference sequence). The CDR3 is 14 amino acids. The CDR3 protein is CASSSVPYANEQYF. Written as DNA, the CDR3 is TGTGCCAGCAGCTCCGTCCCTTATGCTAACGAGCAGTACTTC.

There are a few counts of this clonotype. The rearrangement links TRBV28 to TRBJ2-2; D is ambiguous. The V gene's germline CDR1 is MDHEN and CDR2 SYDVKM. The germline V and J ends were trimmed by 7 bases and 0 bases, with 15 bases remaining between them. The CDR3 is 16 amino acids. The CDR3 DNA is TGTGCCAGCACCCTTGGGCTGATCGCGAACACCGGGGAGCTGTTTTTT. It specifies CASTLGLIANTGELFF. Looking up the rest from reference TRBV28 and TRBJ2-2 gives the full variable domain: DVKVTQSSRYLVKRTGEKVFLECVQDMDHENMFWYRQDPGLGLRLIYFSYDVKMKEKGDIPEGYSVSREKKERFSLILESASTNQTSMYLCASTLGLIANTGELFFGEGSRLTVL.

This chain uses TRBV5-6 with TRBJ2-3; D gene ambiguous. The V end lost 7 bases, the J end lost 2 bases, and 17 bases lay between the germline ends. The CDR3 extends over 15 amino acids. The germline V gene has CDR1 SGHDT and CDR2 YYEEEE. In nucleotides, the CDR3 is TGTGCCAGCGGCCCCGGGCCAGCTTACACAGATACGCAGTATTTT. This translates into CASGPGPAYTDTQYF.

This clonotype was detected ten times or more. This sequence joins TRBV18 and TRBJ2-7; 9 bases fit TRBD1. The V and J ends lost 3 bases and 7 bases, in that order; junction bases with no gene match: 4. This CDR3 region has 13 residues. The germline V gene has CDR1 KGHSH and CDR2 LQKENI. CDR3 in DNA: TGTGCCAGCTCACCCGACAGGGGGAGGGAGCAGTACTTC. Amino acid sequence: CASSPDRGREQYF.

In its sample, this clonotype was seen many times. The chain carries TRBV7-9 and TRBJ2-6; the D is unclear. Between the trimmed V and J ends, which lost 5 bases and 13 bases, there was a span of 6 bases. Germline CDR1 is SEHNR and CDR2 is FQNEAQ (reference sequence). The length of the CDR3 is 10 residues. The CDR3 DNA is TGTGCCAGCAGCCCGAGGGTCCTGACTTTC. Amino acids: CASSPRVLTF.

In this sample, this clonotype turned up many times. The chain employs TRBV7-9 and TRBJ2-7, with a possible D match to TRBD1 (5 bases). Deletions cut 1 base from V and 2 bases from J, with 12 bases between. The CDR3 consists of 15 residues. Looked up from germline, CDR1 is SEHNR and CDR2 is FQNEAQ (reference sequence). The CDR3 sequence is CASSLGTNFAYEQYF. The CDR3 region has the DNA TGTGCCAGCAGCTTAGGGACAAACTTCGCCTACGAGCAGTACTTC.

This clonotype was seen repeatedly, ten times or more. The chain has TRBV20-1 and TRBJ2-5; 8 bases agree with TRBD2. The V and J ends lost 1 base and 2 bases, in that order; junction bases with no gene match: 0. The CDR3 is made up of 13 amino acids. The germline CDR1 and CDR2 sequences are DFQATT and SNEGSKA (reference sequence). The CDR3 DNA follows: TGCAGTGCTAGAGCGGGGGGGCAAGAGACCCAGTACTTC. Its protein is CSARAGGQETQYF.

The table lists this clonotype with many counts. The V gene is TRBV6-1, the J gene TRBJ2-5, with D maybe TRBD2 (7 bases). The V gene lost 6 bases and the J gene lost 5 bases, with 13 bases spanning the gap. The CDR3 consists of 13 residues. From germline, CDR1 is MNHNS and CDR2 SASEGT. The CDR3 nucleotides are TGTGCCAGCAGGGACGGGGGGCGTGAGACCCAGTACTTC. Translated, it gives CASRDGGRETQYF.

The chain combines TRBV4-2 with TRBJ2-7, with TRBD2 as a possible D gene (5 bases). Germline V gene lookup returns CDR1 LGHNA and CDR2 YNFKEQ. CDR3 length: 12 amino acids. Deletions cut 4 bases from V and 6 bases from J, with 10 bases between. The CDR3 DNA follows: TGTGCCAGCAGCCCCCAGGCGGGCGAGCAGTACTTC. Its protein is CASSPQAGEQYF.

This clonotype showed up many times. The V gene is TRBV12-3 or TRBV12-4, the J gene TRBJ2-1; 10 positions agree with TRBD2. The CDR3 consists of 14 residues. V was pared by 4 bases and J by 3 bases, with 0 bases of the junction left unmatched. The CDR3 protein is CASSWTSGYNEQFF. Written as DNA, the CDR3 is TGTGCCAGCAGTTGGACTAGCGGCTACAATGAGCAGTTCTTC.

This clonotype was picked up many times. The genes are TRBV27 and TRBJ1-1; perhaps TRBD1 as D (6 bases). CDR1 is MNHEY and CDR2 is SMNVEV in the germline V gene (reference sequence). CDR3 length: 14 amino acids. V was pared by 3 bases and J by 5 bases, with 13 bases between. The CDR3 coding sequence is TGTGCCAGCAGTTTCGAGGGGGGAGTGACTGAAGCTTTCTTT. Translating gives CASSFEGGVTEAFF.

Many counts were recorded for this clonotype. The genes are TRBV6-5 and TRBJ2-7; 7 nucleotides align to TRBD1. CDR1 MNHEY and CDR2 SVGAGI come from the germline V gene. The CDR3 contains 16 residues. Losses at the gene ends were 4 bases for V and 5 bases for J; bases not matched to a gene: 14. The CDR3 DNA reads TGTGCCAGCAGTTCCGGACAGGACCTTGGGTACGACGAGCAGTACTTC. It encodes CASSSGQDLGYDEQYF.

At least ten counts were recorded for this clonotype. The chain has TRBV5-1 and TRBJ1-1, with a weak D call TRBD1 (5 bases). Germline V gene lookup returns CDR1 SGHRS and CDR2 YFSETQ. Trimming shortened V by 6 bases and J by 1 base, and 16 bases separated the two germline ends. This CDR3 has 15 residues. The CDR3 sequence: CASTPGDLTNTEAFF. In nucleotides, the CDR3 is TGCGCCAGCACCCCCGGGGACTTGACGAACACTGAAGCTTTCTTT.

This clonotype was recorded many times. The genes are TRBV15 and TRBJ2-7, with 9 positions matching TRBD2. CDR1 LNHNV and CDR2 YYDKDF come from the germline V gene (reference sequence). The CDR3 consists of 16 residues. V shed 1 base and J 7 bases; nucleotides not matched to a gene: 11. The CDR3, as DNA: TGTGCCACCAGCAGAGTTTGGGTAGCGGGAGAGTGGGAGCAGTACTTC. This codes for CATSRVWVAGEWEQYF.

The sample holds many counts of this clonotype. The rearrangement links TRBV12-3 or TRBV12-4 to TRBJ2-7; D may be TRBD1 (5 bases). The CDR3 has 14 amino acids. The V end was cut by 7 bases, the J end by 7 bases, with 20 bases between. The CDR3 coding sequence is TGTGCCAGCAAAGGGGCGACAGACCCTTGGGAGCAGTACTTC. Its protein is CASKGATDPWEQYF.

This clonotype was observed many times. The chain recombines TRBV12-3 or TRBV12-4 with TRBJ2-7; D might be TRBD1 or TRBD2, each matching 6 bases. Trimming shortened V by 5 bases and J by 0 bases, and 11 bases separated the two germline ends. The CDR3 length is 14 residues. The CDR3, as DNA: TGTGCCAGCAGTGGAGGGGGAAACTCCTACGAGCAGTACTTC. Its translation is CASSGGGNSYEQYF.